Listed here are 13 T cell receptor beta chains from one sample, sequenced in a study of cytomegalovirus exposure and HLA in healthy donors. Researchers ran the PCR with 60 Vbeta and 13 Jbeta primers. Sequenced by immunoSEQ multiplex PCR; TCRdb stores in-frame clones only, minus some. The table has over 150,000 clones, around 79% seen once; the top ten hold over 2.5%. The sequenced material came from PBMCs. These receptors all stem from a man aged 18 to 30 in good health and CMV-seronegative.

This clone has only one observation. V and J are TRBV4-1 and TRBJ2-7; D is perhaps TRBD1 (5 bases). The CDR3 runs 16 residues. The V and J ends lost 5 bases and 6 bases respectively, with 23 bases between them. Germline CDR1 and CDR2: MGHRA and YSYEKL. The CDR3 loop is CASSGPRQGAPLEQYF. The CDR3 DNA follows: TGCGCCAGCAGCGGTCCCCGCCAGGGCGCGCCGCTCGAGCAGTACTTC.

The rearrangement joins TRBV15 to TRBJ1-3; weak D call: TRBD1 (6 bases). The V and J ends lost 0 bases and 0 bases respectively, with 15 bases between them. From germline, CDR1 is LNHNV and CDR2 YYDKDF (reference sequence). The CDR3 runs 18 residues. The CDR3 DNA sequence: TGTGCCACCAGCAGAGAGGGGAGACAGGTATTCTCTGGAAACACCATATATTTT. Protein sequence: CATSREGRQVFSGNTIYF.

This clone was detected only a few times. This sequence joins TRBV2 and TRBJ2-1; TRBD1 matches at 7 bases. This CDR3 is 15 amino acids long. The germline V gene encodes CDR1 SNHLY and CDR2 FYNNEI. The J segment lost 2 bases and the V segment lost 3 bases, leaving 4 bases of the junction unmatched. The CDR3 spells CASSDPQGAYNEQFF. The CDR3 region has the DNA TGTGCCAGCAGTGACCCCCAGGGGGCCTACAATGAGCAGTTCTTC.

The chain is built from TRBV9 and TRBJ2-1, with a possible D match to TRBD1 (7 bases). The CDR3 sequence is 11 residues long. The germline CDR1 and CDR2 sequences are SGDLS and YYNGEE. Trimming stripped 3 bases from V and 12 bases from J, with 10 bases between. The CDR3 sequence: CASSAQGGQFF. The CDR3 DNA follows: TGTGCCAGCAGCGCTCAGGGGGGGCAGTTCTTC.

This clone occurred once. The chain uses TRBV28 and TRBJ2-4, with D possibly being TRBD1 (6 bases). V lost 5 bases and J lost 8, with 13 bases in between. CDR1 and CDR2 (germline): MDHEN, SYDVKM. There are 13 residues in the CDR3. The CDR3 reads CASSGTMKDIQYF. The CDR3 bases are TGTGCCAGCAGTGGGACAATGAAGGACATTCAGTACTTC.

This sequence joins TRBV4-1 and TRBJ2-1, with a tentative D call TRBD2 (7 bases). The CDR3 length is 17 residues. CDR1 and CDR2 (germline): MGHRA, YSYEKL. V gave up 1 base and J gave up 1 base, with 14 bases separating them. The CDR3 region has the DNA TGCGCCAGCAGCCAAGTATTCGGGGGGCCTTCCTACAATGAGCAGTTCTTC. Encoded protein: CASSQVFGGPSYNEQFF.

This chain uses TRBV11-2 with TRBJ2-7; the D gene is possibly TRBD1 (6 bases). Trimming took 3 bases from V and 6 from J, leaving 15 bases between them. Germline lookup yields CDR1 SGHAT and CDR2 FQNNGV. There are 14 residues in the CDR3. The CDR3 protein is CASSFSSGQREQYV. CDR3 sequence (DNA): TGTGCCAGCAGCTTTAGCTCCGGACAGCGCGAGCAGTACGTC.

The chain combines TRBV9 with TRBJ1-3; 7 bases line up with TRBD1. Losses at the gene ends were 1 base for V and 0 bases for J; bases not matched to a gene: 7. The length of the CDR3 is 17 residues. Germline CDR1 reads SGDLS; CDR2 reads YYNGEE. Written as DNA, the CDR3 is TGTGCCAGCAGCGTACGAGCAGGGGGGTTCTCTGGAAACACCATATATTTT. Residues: CASSVRAGGFSGNTIYF.

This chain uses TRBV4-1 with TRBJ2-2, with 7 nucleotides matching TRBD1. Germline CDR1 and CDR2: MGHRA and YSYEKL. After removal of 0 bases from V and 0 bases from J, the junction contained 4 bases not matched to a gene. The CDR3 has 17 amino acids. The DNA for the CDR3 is TGCGCCAGCAGCCAAGATAGGACAGGCGCGAACACCGGGGAGCTGTTTTTT. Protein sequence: CASSQDRTGANTGELFF.

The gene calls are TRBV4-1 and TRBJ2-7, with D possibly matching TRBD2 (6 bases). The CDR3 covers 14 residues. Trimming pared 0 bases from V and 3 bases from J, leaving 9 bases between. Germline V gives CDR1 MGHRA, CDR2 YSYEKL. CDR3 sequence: CASSQDWGLYEQYV. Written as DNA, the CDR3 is TGCGCCAGCAGCCAAGACTGGGGACTCTACGAGCAGTACGTC.

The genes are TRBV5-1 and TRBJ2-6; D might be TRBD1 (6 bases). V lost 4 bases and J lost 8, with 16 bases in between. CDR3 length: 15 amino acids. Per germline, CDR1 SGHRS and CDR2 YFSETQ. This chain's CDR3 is CASSVGQSGPNVLTF. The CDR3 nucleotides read TGCGCCAGCAGCGTTGGACAGTCCGGTCCCAACGTCCTGACTTTC. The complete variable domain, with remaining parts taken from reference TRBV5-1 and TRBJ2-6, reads KAGVTQTPRYLIKTRGQQVTLSCSPISGHRSVSWYQQTPGQGLQFLFEYFSETQRNKGNFPGRFSGRQFSNSRSEMNVSTLELGDSALYLCASSVGQSGPNVLTFGAGSRLTVL.

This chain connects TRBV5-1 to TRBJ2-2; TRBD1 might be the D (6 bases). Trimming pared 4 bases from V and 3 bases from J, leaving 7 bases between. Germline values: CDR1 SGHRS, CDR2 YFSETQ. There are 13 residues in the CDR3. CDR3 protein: CASSNRDTGELFF. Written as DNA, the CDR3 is TGCGCCAGCAGCAACAGGGACACCGGGGAGCTGTTTTTT.

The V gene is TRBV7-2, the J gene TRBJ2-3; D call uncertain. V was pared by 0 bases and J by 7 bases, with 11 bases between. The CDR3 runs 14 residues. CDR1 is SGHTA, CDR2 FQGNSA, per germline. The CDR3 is CASSLADSPHTQYF. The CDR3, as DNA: TGTGCCAGCAGCTTAGCTGACTCCCCCCATACGCAGTATTTT.